A single sample is the source of the 23 T cell receptor beta chains below, sequenced in a study of shared clonotypes between healthy human individuals. Assay used: immunoSEQ multiplex PCR; TCRdb lists only in-frame clones, some missing. The table includes 450,000 to 500,000 clones, 60% to 85% detected once. The sample was PBMCs. Source of these receptors: a woman between 40 and 55 years old in good health. Some clones in this sample may be carry-over from other donors' samples.

The chain links TRBV28 to TRBJ1-2; D gene ambiguous. Germline CDR1 and CDR2: MDHEN and SYDVKM. V shed 9 bases and J shed 0 bases, with 8 bases lying between them. CDR3 length: 12 amino acids. The CDR3, as DNA: TGTGCCAGTCAGGTCGCTAACTATGGCTACACCTTC. Its translation: CASQVANYGYTF.

The V and J genes are TRBV5-6 and TRBJ2-1; 8 nucleotides agree with TRBD1. The V and J ends lost 6 bases and 4 bases, in that order; junction bases with no gene match: 9. The CDR3 covers 15 residues. CDR1 and CDR2 from the germline V gene are SGHDT and YYEEEE. The CDR3 nucleotides are TGTGCCAGCACCTCACTAACAGGGGGTTACAATGAGCAGTTCTTC. Encoded protein: CASTSLTGGYNEQFF. Full variable domain (missing parts from reference TRBV5-6 and TRBJ2-1): DAGVTQSPTHLIKTRGQQVTLRCSPKSGHDTVSWYQQALGQGPQFIFQYYEEEERQRGNFPDRFSGHQFPNYSSELNVNALLLGDSALYLCASTSLTGGYNEQFFGPGTRLTVL.

This chain's CDR3 is CASSRDRSVPEQFF. The CDR3 region has the DNA TGTGCCAGCAGCAGGGACAGGAGCGTCCCCGAGCAGTTCTTC. V and J are TRBV28 and TRBJ2-1; the match to TRBD1 covers 8 bases. V gave up 6 bases and J gave up 10 bases; unmatched junction bases: 11. The CDR3 has 14 residues. CDR1 is MDHEN and CDR2 is SYDVKM in the germline V gene.

This clone came up a few times. This likely reflects a read error, since a far larger clone is one base away. The chain uses TRBV27 and TRBJ2-4, with 9 nucleotides matching TRBD1. The V segment lost 5 bases and the J segment 3 bases; nucleotides outside the gene matches: 11. This CDR3 has 17 amino acids. Per the germline V gene, CDR1 is MNHEY and CDR2 is SMNVEV (reference sequence). CDR3 coding DNA: TGTGCCAGCAGTCCCCGGGACAGGGAGGCCGTCAAAAACATTCAGTACTTC. Amino acid sequence: CASSPRDREAVKNIQYF.

The gene calls are TRBV28 and TRBJ1-4, with a tentative D call TRBD1 (6 bases). CDR1 MDHEN and CDR2 SYDVKM come from the germline V gene. This CDR3 contains 13 residues. V was clipped by 4 bases and J by 5 bases, with 8 bases between them. The CDR3 coding sequence is TGTGCCAGCAGTTGGGGGCGAAATGAAAAACTGTTTTTT. Residues: CASSWGRNEKLFF. Full variable domain (outside the CDR3, taken from reference TRBV28 and TRBJ1-4): DVKVTQSSRYLVKRTGEKVFLECVQDMDHENMFWYRQDPGLGLRLIYFSYDVKMKEKGDIPEGYSVSREKKERFSLILESASTNQTSMYLCASSWGRNEKLFFGSGTQLSVL.

This chain joins TRBV10-3 and TRBJ2-1, with 7 bases fitting TRBD2. This CDR3 is built from 14 residues. The ends lost 4 bases at V and 7 bases at J; junction bases unmatched: 7. Germline CDR1 and CDR2: ENHRY and SYGVKD. The CDR3 is CAISGSRGGNEQFF. The CDR3, as DNA: TGTGCCATCAGTGGGAGCCGCGGGGGTAATGAGCAGTTCTTC.

To note about this clone: Other DNA sequences in this sample translate to the same CDR3. V gene TRBV5-1 combines with J gene TRBJ2-7; D remains ambiguous. Trimming stripped 4 bases from V and 1 base from J, with 3 bases between. Germline V lookup: CDR1 SGHRS, CDR2 YFSETQ. The CDR3 sequence is 11 residues long. This CDR3 is CASSTSYEQYF. CDR3 bases: TGCGCCAGCAGCACGTCCTACGAGCAGTACTTC.

The chain is built from TRBV30 and TRBJ1-5, with D maybe TRBD1 (5 bases). This CDR3 region has 13 residues. Trimming took off 2 bases at V and 7 bases at J, with 12 bases between the two ends. Germline CDR1 and CDR2: GTSNPN and SVGIG (reference sequence). CDR3 DNA: TGTGCCTGGAGTTTACAGGTTGAGCAGCCCCAGCATTTT. It is translated as CAWSLQVEQPQHF.

V usage is TRBV18 and J usage is TRBJ2-7; D tentatively reads TRBD1 or TRBD2 (9 bases each). CDR1 KGHSH and CDR2 LQKENI come from the germline V gene. The V end was cut by 2 bases, the J end by 7 bases, with 21 bases between. This CDR3 contains 16 residues. This CDR3 is CASSPGGGGQGREQYF. As DNA, the CDR3 is TGTGCCAGCTCACCAGGCGGGGGGGGACAGGGTCGAGAGCAGTACTTC.

J is TRBJ2-7 and V is TRBV7-8; 10 bases align to TRBD2. The CDR3 consists of 14 residues. Unmatched junction bases numbered 8, after V lost 8 bases and J lost 4 bases. Per germline, CDR1 SGHVS and CDR2 FQNEAQ. CDR3 sequence reads: CASGEREGLYEQYF. DNA for the CDR3: TGTGCCAGCGGGGAGCGGGAGGGCCTATACGAGCAGTACTTC.

This clone has just a few counts. The chain recombines TRBV15 with TRBJ2-1; 7 nucleotides line up with TRBD2. Germline CDR1 is LNHNV and CDR2 is YYDKDF (reference sequence). The V segment lost 0 bases and the J segment 4 bases; nucleotides outside the gene matches: 6. This CDR3 has 16 residues. The CDR3 coding sequence is TGTGCCACCAGCAGAGATGGGAGGGGCCAGTACAATGAGCAGTTCTTC. Residues: CATSRDGRGQYNEQFF.

The gene calls are TRBV18 and TRBJ2-3, with TRBD1 matching over 9 bases. Germline lookup yields CDR1 KGHSH and CDR2 LQKENI. The CDR3 consists of 11 residues. The junction had 4 bases not matched to a gene; V was cut back by 6 bases and J by 12 bases. This CDR3 is CASSRDRVQYF. DNA of the CDR3: TGTGCCAGCTCCCGGGACAGGGTTCAGTATTTT.

There are a few counts of this clone. This sequence joins TRBV5-4 and TRBJ1-4; 8 nucleotides agree with TRBD1. With V trimmed by 3 bases and J by 5 bases, 6 bases remained unmatched. CDR1 is SGHNT, CDR2 YYREEE, per germline (reference sequence). This CDR3 is built from 15 residues. CDR3 sequence reads: CASSSGGATNEKLFF. The DNA of the CDR3 is TGTGCCAGCAGCTCAGGGGGCGCCACCAATGAAAAACTGTTTTTT. Full variable domain (missing parts from reference TRBV5-4 and TRBJ1-4): ETGVTQSPTHLIKTRGQQVTLRCSSQSGHNTVSWYQQALGQGPQFIFQYYREEENGRGNFPPRFSGLQFPNYSSELNVNALELDDSALYLCASSSGGATNEKLFFGSGTQLSVL.

With regard to this clone: A far larger clone is one nucleotide away, so this likely arose from a read error. The rearrangement joins TRBV29-1 to TRBJ1-2, with no clear D. The CDR3 runs to 12 residues. The germline gives CDR1 SQVTM, CDR2 ANQGSEA. This chain's CDR3 is CSPEMVPYGHTF. The CDR3 coding sequence is TGCAGCCCCGAAATGGTCCCCTATGGCCACACCTTC.

The CDR3 sequence is CASSPTGGGGGYTF. CDR3 DNA: TGTGCCAGCTCGCCGACAGGAGGTGGGGGGGGCTACACCTTC. J is TRBJ1-2 and V is TRBV27; TRBD1 might be the D (6 bases). The V gene lost 8 bases and the J gene lost 8 bases, with 21 bases spanning the gap. Germline lookup yields CDR1 MNHEY and CDR2 SMNVEV (reference sequence). CDR3 size: 14 residues.

This clone was picked up a small number of times. The chain is built from TRBV5-1 and TRBJ2-1; no firm D call. Looked up from germline, CDR1 is SGHRS and CDR2 is YFSETQ. The CDR3 is 19 amino acids. Trimming removed 0 bases from V and 0 bases from J, with 19 bases in between. The CDR3: CASSLGGRYGLSSYNEQFF. The CDR3 DNA reads as TGCGCCAGCAGCTTGGGAGGACGTTACGGGTTAAGCTCCTACAATGAGCAGTTCTTC.

This clone came up a few times. This chain connects TRBV13 to TRBJ2-1; D possibly corresponds to TRBD2 (5 bases). Germline CDR1 reads PRHDT; CDR2 reads FYEKMQ (reference sequence). This CDR3 has 17 residues. V was shortened by 5 bases and J by 1 base, with 18 bases between the two germline ends. Here the CDR3 DNA reads TGTGCCAGCAGCCCCATTCGGGGAACTAGTTCCTACAATGAGCAGTTCTTC. Translation: CASSPIRGTSSYNEQFF. Complete variable domain (other parts from reference TRBV13 and TRBJ2-1): AAGVIQSPRHLIKEKRETATLKCYPIPRHDTVYWYQQGPGQDPQFLISFYEKMQSDKGSIPDRFSAQQFSDYHSELNMSSLELGDSALYFCASSPIRGTSSYNEQFFGPGTRLTVL.

This clone was seen a few times. This chain links TRBV2 with TRBJ2-3; 7 bases are shared with TRBD1. J gave up 0 bases and V 6 bases, and 3 bases lay outside the gene matches. The CDR3 consists of 14 residues. Germline V gene data show CDR1 as SNHLY and CDR2 as FYNNEI. CDR3 protein: CASRDRISTDTQYF. CDR3 bases: TGTGCCAGCAGGGACAGGATAAGCACAGATACGCAGTATTTT.

V is TRBV18 and J is TRBJ1-4; D not certain. V gave up 3 bases and J gave up 0 bases, with 11 bases separating them. The CDR3 consists of 16 residues. Per the germline V gene, CDR1 is KGHSH and CDR2 is LQKENI. The CDR3 protein is CASSPRPPATNEKLFF. CDR3 nucleotides: TGTGCCAGCTCACCCCGTCCGCCTGCAACTAATGAAAAACTGTTTTTT.

V usage is TRBV5-1 and J usage is TRBJ2-1; D perhaps matches TRBD2 (6 bases). The CDR3 has 15 amino acids. CDR1 and CDR2 (germline): SGHRS, YFSETQ. V lost 0 bases and J lost 3, with 10 bases in between. The CDR3 DNA is TGCGCCAGCAGCTTGGACGTGGGAGGCTACAATGAGCAGTTCTTC. Translation: CASSLDVGGYNEQFF.

The V and J genes are TRBV4-2 and TRBJ1-2; 10 bases line up with TRBD1. This CDR3 contains 15 residues. Germline CDR1 and CDR2: LGHNA and YNFKEQ. The trim removed 4 bases at V and 3 bases at J, leaving 5 bases unmatched. DNA of the CDR3: TGTGCCAGCAGCCTCCGACAGGGGGCGGACTATGGCTACACCTTC. Its protein product is CASSLRQGADYGYTF.

The chain employs TRBV7-6 and TRBJ2-3; D is perhaps TRBD1 or TRBD2 (5 bases each). Germline lookup yields CDR1 SGHVS and CDR2 FNYEAQ. CDR3 length: 15 amino acids. The ends were cut back, 5 bases at V and 0 bases at J, with 12 bases in the middle. The CDR3 is CASSRDDRSTDTQYF. The CDR3 DNA is TGTGCCAGCAGCCGGGACGATAGGAGCACAGATACGCAGTATTTT.

As to this clone: A far larger clone differs by one base, so this is likely a read error. V gene TRBV9 combines with J gene TRBJ1-3; D ambiguous. This CDR3 has 14 residues. The V end lost 3 bases, the J end lost 0 bases, and 7 bases lay between the germline ends. Per the germline V gene, CDR1 is SGDLS and CDR2 is YYNGEE. Written as DNA, the CDR3 is TGTGCCAGCAGCGGGGCAGGCTCTGGAAACACCATATATTTT. Its protein is CASSGAGSGNTIYF.